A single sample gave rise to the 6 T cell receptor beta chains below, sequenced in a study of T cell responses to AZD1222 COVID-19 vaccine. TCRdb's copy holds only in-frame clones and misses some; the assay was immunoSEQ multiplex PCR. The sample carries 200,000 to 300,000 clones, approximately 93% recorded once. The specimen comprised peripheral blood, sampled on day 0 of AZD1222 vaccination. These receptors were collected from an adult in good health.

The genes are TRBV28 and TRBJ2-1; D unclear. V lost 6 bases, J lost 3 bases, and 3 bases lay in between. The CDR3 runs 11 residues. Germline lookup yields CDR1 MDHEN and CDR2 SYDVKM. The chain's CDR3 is CASRNYNEQFF. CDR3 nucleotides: TGTGCCAGCAGGAACTACAATGAGCAGTTCTTC.

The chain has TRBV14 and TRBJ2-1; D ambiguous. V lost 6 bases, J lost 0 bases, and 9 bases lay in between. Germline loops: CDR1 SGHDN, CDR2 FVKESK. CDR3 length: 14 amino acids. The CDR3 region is CASSLSSSYNEQFF. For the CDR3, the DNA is TGTGCCAGCAGTCTCTCCAGCTCCTACAATGAGCAGTTCTTC.

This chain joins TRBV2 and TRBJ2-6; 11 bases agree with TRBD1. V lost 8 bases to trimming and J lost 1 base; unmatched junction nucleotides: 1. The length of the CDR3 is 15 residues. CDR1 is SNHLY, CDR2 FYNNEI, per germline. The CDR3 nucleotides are TGTGCCAGCGGACAGGGGGCATCTGGGGCCAACGTCCTGACTTTC. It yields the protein CASGQGASGANVLTF. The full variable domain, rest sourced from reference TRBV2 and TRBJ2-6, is EPEVTQTPSHQVTQMGQEVILRCVPISNHLYFYWYRQILGQKVEFLVSFYNNEISEKSEIFDDQFSVERPDGSNFTLKIRSTKLEDSAMYFCASGQGASGANVLTFGAGSRLTVL.

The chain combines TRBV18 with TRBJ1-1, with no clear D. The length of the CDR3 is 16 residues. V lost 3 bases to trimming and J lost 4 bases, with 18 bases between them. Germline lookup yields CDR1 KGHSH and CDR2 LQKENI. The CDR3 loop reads CASSPSAGGRSTEAFF. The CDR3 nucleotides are TGTGCCAGCTCACCGAGCGCAGGCGGAAGATCCACTGAAGCTTTCTTT. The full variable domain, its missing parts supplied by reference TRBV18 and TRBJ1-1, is NAGVMQNPRHLVRRRGQEARLRCSPMKGHSHVYWYRQLPEEGLKFMVYLQKENIIDESGMPKERFSAEFPKEGPSILRIQQVVRGDSAAYFCASSPSAGGRSTEAFFGQGTRLTVV.

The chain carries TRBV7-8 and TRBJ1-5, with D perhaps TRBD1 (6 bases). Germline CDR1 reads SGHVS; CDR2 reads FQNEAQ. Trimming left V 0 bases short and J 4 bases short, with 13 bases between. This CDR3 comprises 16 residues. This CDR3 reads CASSLAQYRGNQPQHF. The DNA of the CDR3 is TGTGCCAGCAGCTTAGCGCAATATAGGGGGAATCAGCCCCAGCATTTT. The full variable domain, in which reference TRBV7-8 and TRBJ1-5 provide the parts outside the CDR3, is GAGVSQSPRYKVAKRGQDVALRCDPISGHVSLFWYQQALGQGPEFLTYFQNEAQLDKSGLPSDRFFAERPEGSVSTLKIQRTQQEDSAVYLCASSLAQYRGNQPQHFGDGTRLSIL.

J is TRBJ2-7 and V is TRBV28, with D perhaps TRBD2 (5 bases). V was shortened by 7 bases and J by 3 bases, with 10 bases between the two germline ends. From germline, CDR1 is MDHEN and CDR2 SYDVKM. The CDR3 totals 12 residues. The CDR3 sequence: CASTRTLYEQYF. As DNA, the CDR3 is TGTGCCAGCACTCGGACTCTCTACGAGCAGTACTTC.